The clone carrying this T cell receptor beta chain was detected a few times. Its antigen is as yet unknown. The source of the sample is a study of identical twins. General study points: Conclusions came from cross-sectional statistical analysis, not from following the same donors. The study found that models underestimated out-of-frame TCR alpha sharing in monozygotic twins. There were fewer insertions in abundant cord blood beta clonotypes, but memory repertoires showed no such pattern.

Template switching introduced a universal primer site, and the cDNA bore unique molecular identifiers. MiXCR was run by TCRdb on the 5' RACE reads, yielding one entry per CDR3 protein. The sample consists of about 890,000 distinct CDR3 sequences, 9% to 15% of them appearing once. The data were also submitted as part of a second study, on yellow fever vaccine responses in identical twins.

This clonotype originated in a woman younger than 35 in good health. Material: PBMCs.

CDR3 in DNA: TGTGCCAGCAGTTACTTGTATGCAGCTAATGAAAAACTGTTTTTT. It codes for CASSYLYAANEKLFF. The chain joins TRBV6-5 to TRBJ1-4; D gene ambiguous. Germline loops: CDR1 MNHEY, CDR2 SVGAGI. The V end lost 1 base, the J end lost 3 bases, and 9 bases lay between the germline ends. CDR3 length: 15 amino acids.